The clone carrying this T cell receptor (beta chain) was recorded only once. These data are taken from a study of T cell changes during pregnancy in multiple sclerosis. V lost 3 bases to trimming and J lost 4 bases; unmatched junction nucleotides: 8. Germline V lookup: CDR1 SGHRS, CDR2 YFSETQ. The CDR3 contains 15 residues. Profiled with immunoSEQ multiplex PCR; TCRdb holds only in-frame clones, not every one. The data contain 90,000 to 100,000 clones, about 94% of them seen just once; the ten biggest clones take up 2% to 2.5%. This receptor was obtained from a female donor with multiple sclerosis, enrolled in a pregnancy study. The chain combines TRBV5-1 with TRBJ2-3; 7 bases map to TRBD1. The material sequenced was peripheral blood, taken in the third trimester of pregnancy. The CDR3 region has the DNA TGCGCCAGCAGCTCTCCGGGACAGCCACCAGATACGCAGTATTTT. The encoded protein is CASSSPGQPPDTQYF.